This TCR beta chain was captured in a study of blood T cell repertoires in COVID-19. Study-level background: Samples of COVID-19 (acute and convalescent) were obtained from the United States, Italy and Spain.

Germline CDR1 reads SQVTM; CDR2 reads ANQGSEA. Trimming removed 0 bases from V and 0 bases from J, with 8 bases in between. The CDR3 length is 15 residues. Recruited during active infection, patients (from Seattle) were subsequently followed longitudinally. In the authors' workflow: How many nucleated cells were present was estimated from reference gene primer amplification. The repertoire was sequenced with immunoSEQ multiplex PCR; TCRdb's copy has only in-frame clones and lacks some. Clone size and V and J calls were adopted from that table, with D and trimming inferred from the DNA. The sample holds roughly 62,000 clones, 84% seen once.

V usage is TRBV29-1 and J usage is TRBJ2-2, with D uncertain. The sequence came from a man older than 75 with COVID-19, enrolled during active disease. Sequencing used peripheral blood. The CDR3, as DNA: TGCAGCGTTGAAGAGGAGAGGTCGAACACCGGGGAGCTGTTTTTT. Amino acids: CSVEEERSNTGELFF.